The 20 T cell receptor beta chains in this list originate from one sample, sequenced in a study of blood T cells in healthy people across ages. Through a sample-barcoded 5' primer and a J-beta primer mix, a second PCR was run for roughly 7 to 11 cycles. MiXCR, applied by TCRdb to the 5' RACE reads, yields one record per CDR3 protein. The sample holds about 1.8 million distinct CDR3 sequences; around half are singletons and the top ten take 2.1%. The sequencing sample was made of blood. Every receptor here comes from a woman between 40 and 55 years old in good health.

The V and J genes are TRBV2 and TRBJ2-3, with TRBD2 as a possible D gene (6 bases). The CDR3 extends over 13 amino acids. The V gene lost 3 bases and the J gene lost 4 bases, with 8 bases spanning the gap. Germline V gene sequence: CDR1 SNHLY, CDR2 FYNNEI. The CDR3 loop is CASSDQRADTQYF. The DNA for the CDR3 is TGTGCCAGCAGTGATCAGCGGGCAGATACGCAGTATTTT.

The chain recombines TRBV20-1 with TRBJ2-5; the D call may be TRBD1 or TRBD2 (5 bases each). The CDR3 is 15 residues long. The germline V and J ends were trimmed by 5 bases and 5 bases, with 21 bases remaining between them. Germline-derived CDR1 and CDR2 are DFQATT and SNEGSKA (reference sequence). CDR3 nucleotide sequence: TGCAGTGCTCAAGACCGGGACCTACCGCGGGAGACCCAGTACTTC. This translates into CSAQDRDLPRETQYF.

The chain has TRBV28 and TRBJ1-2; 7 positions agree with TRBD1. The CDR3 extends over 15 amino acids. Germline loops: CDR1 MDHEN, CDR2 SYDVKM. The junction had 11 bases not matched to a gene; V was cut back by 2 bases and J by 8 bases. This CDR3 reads CASSLPTQGTGGYTF. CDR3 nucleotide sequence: TGTGCCAGCAGTTTACCTACACAGGGGACGGGCGGCTACACCTTC.

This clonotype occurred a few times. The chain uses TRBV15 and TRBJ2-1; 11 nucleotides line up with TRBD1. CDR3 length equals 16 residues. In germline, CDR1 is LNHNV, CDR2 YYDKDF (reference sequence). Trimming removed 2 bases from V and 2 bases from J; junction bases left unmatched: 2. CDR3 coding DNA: TGTGCCACCAGCAGACCGGGACAGGGGGCCTACAATGAGCAGTTCTTC. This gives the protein CATSRPGQGAYNEQFF.

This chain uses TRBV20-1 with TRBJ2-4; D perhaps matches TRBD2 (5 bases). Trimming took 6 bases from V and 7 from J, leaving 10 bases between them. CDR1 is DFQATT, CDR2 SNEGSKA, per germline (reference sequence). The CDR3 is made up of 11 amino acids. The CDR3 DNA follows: TGCAGTGCATCCGGGGTGAACATTCAGTACTTC. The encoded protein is CSASGVNIQYF.

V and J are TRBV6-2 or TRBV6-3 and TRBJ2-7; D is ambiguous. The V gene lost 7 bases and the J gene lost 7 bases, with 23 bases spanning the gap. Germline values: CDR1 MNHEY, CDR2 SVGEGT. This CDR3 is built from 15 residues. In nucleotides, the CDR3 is TGTGCCAGCACTATGAACCGACGGGCGAACAATGAGCAGTACTTC. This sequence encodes CASTMNRRANNEQYF.

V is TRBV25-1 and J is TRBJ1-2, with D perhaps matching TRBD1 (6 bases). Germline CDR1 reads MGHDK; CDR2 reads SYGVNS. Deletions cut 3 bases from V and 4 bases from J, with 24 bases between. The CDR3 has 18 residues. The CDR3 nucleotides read TGTGCCAGCAGTGATCCCAGGGCAAAGGGGGGGTCGGGCTATGGCTACACCTTC. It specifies CASSDPRAKGGSGYGYTF.

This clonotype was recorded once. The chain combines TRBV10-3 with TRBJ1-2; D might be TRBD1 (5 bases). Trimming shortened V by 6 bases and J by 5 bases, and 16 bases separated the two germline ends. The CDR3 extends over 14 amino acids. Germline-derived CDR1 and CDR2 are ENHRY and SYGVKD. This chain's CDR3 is CAIRRQGDGYGYTF. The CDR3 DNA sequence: TGTGCCATCAGACGGCAGGGCGACGGGTATGGCTACACCTTC.

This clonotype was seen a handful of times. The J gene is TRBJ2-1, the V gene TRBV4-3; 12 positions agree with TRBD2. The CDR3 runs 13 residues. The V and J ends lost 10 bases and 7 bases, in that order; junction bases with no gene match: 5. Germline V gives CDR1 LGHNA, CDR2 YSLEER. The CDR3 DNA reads TGCGCCACTAGCGGGGGGGCCTTTAATGAGCAGTTCTTC. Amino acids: CATSGGAFNEQFF.

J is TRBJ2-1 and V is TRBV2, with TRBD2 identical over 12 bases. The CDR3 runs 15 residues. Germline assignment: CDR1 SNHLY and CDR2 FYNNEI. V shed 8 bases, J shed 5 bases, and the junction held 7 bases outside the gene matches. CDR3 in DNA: TGTGCCAGCCCCCGGACTAGCGGGGTAGACAATGAGCAGTTCTTC. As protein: CASPRTSGVDNEQFF.

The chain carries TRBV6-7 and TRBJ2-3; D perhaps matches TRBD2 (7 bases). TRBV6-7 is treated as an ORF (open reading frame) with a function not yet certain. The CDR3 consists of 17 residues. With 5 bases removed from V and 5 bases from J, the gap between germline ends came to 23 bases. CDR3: CASSRPRGALIQDTQYF. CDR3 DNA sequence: TGTGCCAGCAGTAGACCCCGGGGGGCCCTAATACAAGATACGCAGTATTTT.

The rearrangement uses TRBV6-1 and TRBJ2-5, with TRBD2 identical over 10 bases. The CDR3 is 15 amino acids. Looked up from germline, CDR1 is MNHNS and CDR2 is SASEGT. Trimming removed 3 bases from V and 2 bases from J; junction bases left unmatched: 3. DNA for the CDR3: TGTGCCAGCAGTGAGGCAGCGGGGGGGCAAGAGACCCAGTACTTC. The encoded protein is CASSEAAGGQETQYF.

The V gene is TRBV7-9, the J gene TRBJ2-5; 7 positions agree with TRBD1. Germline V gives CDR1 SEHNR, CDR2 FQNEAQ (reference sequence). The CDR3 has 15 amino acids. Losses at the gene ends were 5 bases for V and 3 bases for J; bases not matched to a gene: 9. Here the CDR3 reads CASSGRQGVEETQYF. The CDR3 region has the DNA TGTGCCAGCAGCGGCCGACAGGGAGTAGAAGAGACCCAGTACTTC.

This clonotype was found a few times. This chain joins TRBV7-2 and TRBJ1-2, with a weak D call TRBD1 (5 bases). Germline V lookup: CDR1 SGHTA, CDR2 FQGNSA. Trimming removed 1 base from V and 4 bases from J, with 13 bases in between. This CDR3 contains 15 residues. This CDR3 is CASSLVGPGGYGYTF. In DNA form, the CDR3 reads TGTGCCAGCAGCTTAGTCGGCCCCGGGGGCTATGGCTACACCTTC.

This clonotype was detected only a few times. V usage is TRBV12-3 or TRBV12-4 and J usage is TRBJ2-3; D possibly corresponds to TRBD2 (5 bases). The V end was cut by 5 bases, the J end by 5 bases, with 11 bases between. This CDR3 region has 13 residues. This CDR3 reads CASSDGEVDTQYF. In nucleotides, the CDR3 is TGTGCCAGCAGTGACGGGGAAGTAGATACGCAGTATTTT.

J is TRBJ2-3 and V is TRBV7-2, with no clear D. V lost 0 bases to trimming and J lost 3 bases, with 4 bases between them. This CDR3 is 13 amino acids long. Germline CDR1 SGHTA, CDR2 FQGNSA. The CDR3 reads CASSLAKTDTQYF. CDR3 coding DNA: TGTGCCAGCAGCTTAGCAAAAACAGATACGCAGTATTTT. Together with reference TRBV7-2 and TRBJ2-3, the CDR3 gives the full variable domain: GAGVSQSPSNKVTEKGKDVELRCDPISGHTALYWYRQSLGQGLEFLIYFQGNSAPDKSGLPSDRFSAERTGGSVSTLTIQRTQQEDSAVYLCASSLAKTDTQYFGPGTRLTVL.

Here the CDR3 reads CASSDGTGRWSNQPQHF. CDR3 sequence (DNA): TGTGCCAGCAGTGACGGGACGGGTCGGTGGAGCAATCAGCCCCAGCATTTT. J is TRBJ1-5 and V is TRBV6-4; a weak D match, TRBD1 (5 bases). The CDR3 loop spans 17 amino acids. Trimming took 2 bases from V and 1 from J, leaving 15 bases between them. Germline V gene sequence: CDR1 MRHNA, CDR2 SNTAGT.

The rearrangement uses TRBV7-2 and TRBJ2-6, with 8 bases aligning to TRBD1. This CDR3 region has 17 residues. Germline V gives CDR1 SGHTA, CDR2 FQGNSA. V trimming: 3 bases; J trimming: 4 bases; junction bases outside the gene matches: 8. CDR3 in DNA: TGTGCCAGCAGCTTTAACACAGGGGGTCCCGGGGCCAACGTCCTGACTTTC. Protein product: CASSFNTGGPGANVLTF.

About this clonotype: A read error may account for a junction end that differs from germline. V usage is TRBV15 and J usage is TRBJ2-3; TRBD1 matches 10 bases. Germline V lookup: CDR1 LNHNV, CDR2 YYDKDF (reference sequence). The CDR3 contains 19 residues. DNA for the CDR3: TGCGCCACCAGCAGAGATTTCTTAACCGGGACAGGGGAGACAGATACGCAGTATTTT. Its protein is CATSRDFLTGTGETDTQYF.

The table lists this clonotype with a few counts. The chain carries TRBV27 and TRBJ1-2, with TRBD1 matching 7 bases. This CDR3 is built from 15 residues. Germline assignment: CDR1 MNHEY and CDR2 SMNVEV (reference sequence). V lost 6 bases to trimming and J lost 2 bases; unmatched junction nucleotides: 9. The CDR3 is CASSFRDSLNYGYTF. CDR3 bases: TGTGCCAGCAGCTTCAGGGACAGCTTAAACTATGGCTACACCTTC.